This TCR beta chain was profiled in a study of shared T cell receptors in the human thymus. Some clones are missing from TCRdb's copy, which holds only in-frame ones; the method was immunoSEQ multiplex PCR. Of over 350,000 clones listed, approximately 95% are singletons. Germline loops: CDR1 MNHEY, CDR2 SMNVEV (reference sequence). Trimming stripped 5 bases from V and 1 base from J, with 6 bases between. This CDR3 contains 14 residues. The origin of this receptor is a human donor. The chain combines TRBV27 with TRBJ1-6; D remains unclear. Material for sequencing was thymocytes. The CDR3 DNA is TGTGCCAGCAGTCACAAATCCTATAATTCACCCCTCCACTTT. Residues: CASSHKSYNSPLHF.